The entry below gives a single T cell receptor beta chain sequence along with its context. The CDR3 is 13 amino acids. Trimming pared 0 bases from V and 2 bases from J, leaving 5 bases between. The germline V gene has CDR1 SGDLS and CDR2 YYNGEE. Per the original data handling: Reference gene primers were amplified, and this amplification served to estimate nucleated cell counts. Generated by immunoSEQ multiplex PCR, the TCRdb table keeps only in-frame clones and is missing some. Clone size and V and J calls were adopted from that table, with D and trimming inferred from the DNA. Of about 160,000 clones in the sample, about 91% are singletons; the top ten hold 3.9%. This entry belongs to a study of blood T cell repertoires in COVID-19. Across the whole study: Acute and convalescent COVID-19 specimens originated in the United States, Italy and Spain. Sources were T cells, B-cell-depleted T cells, or PBMCs; the material itself was cDNA or gDNA.

The rearrangement links TRBV9 to TRBJ2-5; no reliable D call. The sequence was collected from a woman between 55 and 75 years old who had recovered from COVID-19. The sequencing input was peripheral blood. CDR3 protein: CASSVALQETQYF. The CDR3 DNA reads TGTGCCAGCAGCGTAGCTCTACAAGAGACCCAGTACTTC.